This passage covers 24 T cell receptor beta chains from one sample sequenced in a study of OX40 agonist ivuxolimab in advanced cancers. Sequencing used immunoSEQ multiplex PCR; TCRdb keeps in-frame clones, though not all of them. This repertoire shows about 18,000 clones, about two thirds found once; its top ten account for 15% to 20%. Here the sequenced sample was CD4+ or CD8+ T cells sorted from blood, taken in a trial of the OX40 agonist ivuxolimab. These receptors came from an adult with an advanced solid tumor such as melanoma, head and neck, liver or kidney cancer.

This chain uses TRBV9 with TRBJ2-1; tentatively, D is TRBD2 (6 bases). CDR3 length: 16 amino acids. V gave up 0 bases and J gave up 10 bases, with 20 bases separating them. The germline V gene encodes CDR1 SGDLS and CDR2 YYNGEE. CDR3 in amino acids: CASSVEGLPTLEEQFF. DNA of the CDR3: TGTGCCAGCAGCGTAGAAGGACTACCCACTTTAGAGGAGCAGTTCTTC.

This clone was picked up a small number of times. J is TRBJ2-7 and V is TRBV19, with TRBD2 matching over 8 bases. V dropped 5 bases and J dropped 8; count of bases not matched to a gene: 11. Per the germline V gene, CDR1 is LNHDA and CDR2 is SQIVND (reference sequence). The CDR3 consists of 14 residues. CDR3 nucleotides: TGTGCCAGTAGTCCGGGACTAGGGGTCGGCAAGCAGTACTTC. Protein: CASSPGLGVGKQYF. Based on the CDR3 plus reference TRBV19 and TRBJ2-7, the full variable domain is DGGITQSPKYLFRKEGQNVTLSCEQNLNHDAMYWYRQDPGQGLRLIYYSQIVNDFQKGDIAEGYSVSREKKESFPLTVTSAQKNPTAFYLCASSPGLGVGKQYFGPGTRLTVT.

This clone was seen just once. The chain links TRBV7-8 to TRBJ2-2, with TRBD2 matching 12 bases. The CDR3 covers 18 residues. Germline V CDR1 and CDR2: SGHVS, FQNEAQ. V shed 5 bases, J shed 7 bases, and the junction held 14 bases outside the gene matches. CDR3 in amino acids: CASSQAHASGRAYGELFF. The DNA of the CDR3 is TGTGCCAGCAGCCAAGCGCACGCTAGCGGGAGGGCCTACGGGGAGCTGTTTTTT.

This clone was recorded only once. This sequence joins TRBV9 and TRBJ2-7; 7 bases fit TRBD1. The V gene's germline CDR1 is SGDLS and CDR2 YYNGEE. V gave up 4 bases and J gave up 6 bases; unmatched junction bases: 10. The CDR3 runs to 14 residues. This CDR3 is CASSLMPGTAEQYF. Here the CDR3 DNA reads TGTGCCAGCAGCCTTATGCCCGGGACAGCCGAGCAGTACTTC.

The chain is built from TRBV7-8 and TRBJ1-1; TRBD1 aligns across 9 bases. The ends lost 5 bases at V and 1 base at J; junction bases unmatched: 8. This CDR3 region has 16 residues. Looked up from germline, CDR1 is SGHVS and CDR2 is FQNEAQ. CDR3 in amino acids: CASSPGTGFENTEAFF. CDR3 nucleotide sequence: TGTGCCAGCAGCCCAGGGACAGGGTTTGAGAACACTGAAGCTTTCTTT.

This clone was seen once. This chain connects TRBV27 to TRBJ2-7; TRBD2 aligns across 11 bases. This CDR3 is 14 amino acids long. Germline loops: CDR1 MNHEY, CDR2 SMNVEV (reference sequence). This chain's CDR3 is CAAAKTSGTHEQYF. The CDR3 nucleotides are TGTGCAGCAGCCAAGACTAGCGGGACCCACGAGCAGTACTTC.

J is TRBJ2-2 and V is TRBV28; 10 nucleotides align to TRBD2. Germline V gives CDR1 MDHEN, CDR2 SYDVKM. After removal of 6 bases from V and 5 bases from J, the junction contained 9 bases not matched to a gene. CDR3 size: 16 residues. In DNA, the CDR3 is TGTGCCAGCAGCCTCCCGGGACTAGCGCAGACCGGGGAGCTGTTTTTT. Translated, it gives CASSLPGLAQTGELFF.

In its sample, this clone ranks as medium-sized (0.01 to 0.1%). The chain employs TRBV30 and TRBJ2-1; D remains unclear. CDR1 and CDR2 (germline): GTSNPN, SVGIG (reference sequence). V shed 1 base and J shed 4 bases, with 8 bases lying between them. CDR3 length: 13 amino acids. CDR3 protein: CAWSGGAYNEQFF. DNA for the CDR3: TGTGCCTGGAGTGGAGGAGCTTACAATGAGCAGTTCTTC.

The DNA for the CDR3 is TGTGCCAGCAGTTTAGGCTCCTACAATGAGCAGTTCTTC. Its protein product is CASSLGSYNEQFF. The gene calls are TRBV27 and TRBJ2-1, with D uncertain. Between the trimmed V and J ends, which lost 2 bases and 0 bases, there was a span of 2 bases. This CDR3 region has 13 residues. From germline, CDR1 is MNHEY and CDR2 SMNVEV (reference sequence).

The rearrangement uses TRBV29-1 and TRBJ2-1; the D call may be TRBD1 or TRBD2 (6 bases each). V lost 6 bases to trimming and J lost 3 bases, with 12 bases between them. CDR3 size: 13 residues. Germline V gene data show CDR1 as SQVTM and CDR2 as ANQGSEA. The DNA of the CDR3 is TGCAGCGTCGGAGGGGGAGACTACAATGAGCAGTTCTTC. Translation gives CSVGGGDYNEQFF.

Only one count was recorded for this clone. The chain links TRBV27 to TRBJ2-6; TRBD1 is a possible D gene (5 bases). The V and J ends lost 4 bases and 0 bases respectively, with 7 bases between them. Germline CDR1 reads MNHEY; CDR2 reads SMNVEV (reference sequence). CDR3 size: 15 residues. The CDR3 DNA follows: TGTGCCAGCAGTTACCAGGGCTCTGGGGCCAACGTCCTGACTTTC. Translation: CASSYQGSGANVLTF.

This clone has a handful of counts. CDR3 residues: CASDLTEEVVSPQHF. For the CDR3, the DNA is TGTGCCAGCGACCTGACAGAGGAGGTAGTCAGCCCCCAGCATTTT. The V call is TRBV21-1, the J call TRBJ1-5. TRBV21-1 is designated a pseudogene. The CDR3 is 15 amino acids.

The chain's CDR3 is CASSPRTGTQEETQYF. The CDR3 nucleotides are TGTGCCAGCAGCCCCCGCACAGGGACGCAAGAGGAGACCCAGTACTTC. The chain recombines TRBV11-2 with TRBJ2-5; tentative D call: TRBD1 (6 bases). This CDR3 is 16 amino acids long. Germline V lookup: CDR1 SGHAT, CDR2 FQNNGV. The V end was cut by 5 bases, the J end by 5 bases, with 21 bases between.

CDR3: CASSSLPQGVNTEAFF. CDR3 nucleotides: TGTGCCAGCAGTTCCTTACCACAGGGCGTGAACACTGAAGCTTTCTTT. The chain couples TRBV6-5 to TRBJ1-1; D perhaps matches TRBD1 (6 bases). From germline, CDR1 is MNHEY and CDR2 SVGAGI. This CDR3 has 16 residues. V lost 4 bases and J 0 bases, leaving 15 bases between the germline ends.

The chain couples TRBV28 to TRBJ2-7; TRBD1 matches 7 bases. After removal of 6 bases from V and 2 bases from J, the junction contained 7 bases not matched to a gene. CDR3 length equals 14 residues. The V gene's germline CDR1 is MDHEN and CDR2 SYDVKM. For the CDR3, the DNA is TGTGCCAGCAGGACAGGGTTAGGCACCTACGAGCAGTACTTC. It specifies CASRTGLGTYEQYF.

The V gene is TRBV28, the J gene TRBJ1-1, with a tentative D call TRBD1 (5 bases). V was pared by 1 base and J by 6 bases, with 12 bases between. The CDR3 is made up of 14 amino acids. Germline V lookup: CDR1 MDHEN, CDR2 SYDVKM. Here the CDR3 reads CASSLLGEGAEAFF. The CDR3 DNA reads as TGTGCCAGCAGTTTATTGGGGGAAGGGGCTGAAGCTTTCTTT.

By sample share, this clone is medium-sized. The genes are TRBV7-9 and TRBJ1-2; D not resolved. Trimming cost V 3 bases and J 4 bases, with 12 bases left between them. The CDR3 totals 14 residues. From germline, CDR1 is SEHNR and CDR2 FQNEAQ (reference sequence). The chain's CDR3 is CASSFLGQAYGYTF. In nucleotides, the CDR3 is TGTGCCAGCAGCTTCTTGGGTCAGGCCTATGGCTACACCTTC. The variable domain in full, completed from reference TRBV7-9 and TRBJ1-2, reads DTGVSQNPRHKITKRGQNVTFRCDPISEHNRLYWYRQTLGQGPEFLTYFQNEAQLEKSRLLSDRFSAERPKGSFSTLEIQRTEQGDSAMYLCASSFLGQAYGYTFGSGTRLTVV.

This clone was seen more than once but under ten times. The chain joins TRBV7-9 to TRBJ2-1, with 8 positions matching TRBD1. The CDR3 loop spans 15 amino acids. Germline trimming cut 5 bases from V and 8 bases from J; bases unmatched to any gene: 11. Germline V CDR1 and CDR2: SEHNR, FQNEAQ (reference sequence). The CDR3 region has the DNA TGTGCCAGCAGCCTATTACAGGGGGGATTCGATGAGCAGTTCTTC. Translated: CASSLLQGGFDEQFF.

The V call is TRBV5-4, the J call TRBJ1-2, with D hard to call. The V gene's germline CDR1 is SGHNT and CDR2 YYREEE (reference sequence). The CDR3 totals 13 residues. The V gene lost 2 bases and the J gene lost 8 bases, with 13 bases spanning the gap. In DNA form, the CDR3 reads TGTGCCAGCAGCTTACAAGGGTGGCAGGGCTACACCTTC. Residues: CASSLQGWQGYTF.

The chain joins TRBV7-8 to TRBJ2-4, with D unclear. The CDR3 totals 14 residues. The V end was cut by 1 base, the J end by 4 bases, with 8 bases between. Germline values: CDR1 SGHVS, CDR2 FQNEAQ. This CDR3 is CASSLGTPKNIQYF. CDR3 DNA: TGTGCCAGCAGCTTAGGGACCCCGAAAAACATTCAGTACTTC.

V and J are TRBV6-6 and TRBJ2-7; D is ambiguous. V dropped 5 bases and J dropped 5 bases, with 13 bases sitting between them. CDR1 MNHNY and CDR2 SVGAGI come from the germline V gene (reference sequence). This CDR3 has 13 residues. The CDR3, as DNA: TGTGCCAGCAGTACGAGTTCGGGCGACGAGCAGTACTTC. It specifies CASSTSSGDEQYF.

The chain has TRBV11-2 and TRBJ2-7; 12 bases are shared with TRBD2. Germline-derived CDR1 and CDR2 are SGHAT and FQNNGV. V trimming: 5 bases; J trimming: 6 bases; junction bases outside the gene matches: 8. This CDR3 has 15 amino acids. CDR3 amino acids: CASSPQGLAGFEQYF. The CDR3 region has the DNA TGTGCCAGCAGCCCTCAGGGACTAGCGGGCTTCGAGCAGTACTTC.

The chain joins TRBV6-5 to TRBJ2-1; 8 nucleotides align to TRBD2. CDR1 MNHEY and CDR2 SVGAGI come from the germline V gene. The trim removed 0 bases at V and 10 bases at J, leaving 11 bases unmatched. The CDR3 has 16 amino acids. The CDR3 reads CASSYSTGGLSPEQFF. DNA for the CDR3: TGTGCCAGCAGTTACTCGACGGGAGGGCTGTCCCCCGAGCAGTTCTTC.

V usage is TRBV27 and J usage is TRBJ2-5; 8 bases map to TRBD1. From germline, CDR1 is MNHEY and CDR2 SMNVEV (reference sequence). V was pared by 6 bases and J by 4 bases, with 13 bases of the junction left unmatched. This CDR3 is built from 16 residues. The CDR3: CASRIGWGQVGETQYF. In nucleotides, the CDR3 is TGTGCCAGCAGGATAGGGTGGGGACAGGTGGGAGAGACCCAGTACTTC.